Listed here are 7 T cell receptor beta chains from one sample, sequenced in a study of T cell repertoires in cytomegalovirus infection. One entry per CDR3 protein, called by TCRdb with MiXCR from the reads. The sample lists some 920,000 distinct CDR3 sequences; around a third were seen once. Their specific antigens are unknown. The sample here was cultured CD8+ T cells from PBMCs, taken from culture after CMV antigen stimulation. The receptors were gathered from a human donor in good health (CMV status not recorded). Some clones in this sample may be carry-over from other donors' samples.

The CDR3 bases are TGTGCCAGCAGCTCGGACAGGTCAGAGACCCAGTACTTC. It encodes CASSSDRSETQYF. V usage is TRBV5-6 and J usage is TRBJ2-5; 7 nucleotides line up with TRBD1. This CDR3 is built from 13 residues. Unmatched junction bases numbered 3, after V lost 3 bases and J lost 4 bases. The germline V gene has CDR1 SGHDT and CDR2 YYEEEE.

This clonotype was detected once. Being one base from a much bigger clone, this may be a read error. The chain recombines TRBV7-9 with TRBJ2-7; D may be TRBD1 (6 bases). Trimming pared 4 bases from V and 5 bases from J, leaving 18 bases between. The CDR3 is 15 residues long. In germline, CDR1 is SEHNR, CDR2 FQNEAQ (reference sequence). The CDR3 nucleotides read TGTGCCAGCAGCTCCGGGACACGGGTCTGGGACGAGCAGTACTTC. It specifies CASSSGTRVWDEQYF.

This clonotype was seen at least ten times. This chain joins TRBV6-2 or TRBV6-3 and TRBJ2-4; a weak D match, TRBD1 (6 bases). CDR3 length equals 18 residues. V gave up 4 bases and J gave up 0 bases, with 19 bases separating them. Per germline, CDR1 MNHEY and CDR2 SVGEGT. The CDR3 nucleotides are TGTGCCAGCAGTTGGGATTTCGGGGACATCTTAGCCAAAAACATTCAGTACTTC. As protein: CASSWDFGDILAKNIQYF.

This clonotype was recorded a few times. This sequence joins TRBV7-9 and TRBJ1-2, with no clear D. Germline-derived CDR1 and CDR2 are SEHNR and FQNEAQ (reference sequence). Between the trimmed V and J ends, which lost 3 bases and 2 bases, there was a span of 19 bases. The CDR3 totals 17 residues. The chain's CDR3 is CASSFPDGGMGNYGYTF. CDR3 DNA: TGTGCCAGCAGCTTTCCCGACGGAGGGATGGGAAACTATGGCTACACCTTC.

The genes are TRBV6-6 and TRBJ1-2; D unresolved. The CDR3 consists of 16 residues. CDR1 and CDR2 from the germline V gene are MNHNY and SVGAGI (reference sequence). V was pared by 0 bases and J by 4 bases, with 15 bases between. For the CDR3, the DNA is TGTGCCAGCAGTTACTCGAGCGATCGGACGGGCTATGGCTACACCTTC. This sequence encodes CASSYSSDRTGYGYTF.

This rearrangement joins TRBV4-3 to TRBJ2-1; D is possibly TRBD1 or TRBD2 (5 bases each). V shed 0 bases and J shed 6 bases, with 9 bases lying between them. CDR1 and CDR2 from the germline V gene are LGHNA and YSLEER. CDR3 size: 14 residues. CDR3 residues: CASSQDGTSNEQFF. CDR3 nucleotide sequence: TGCGCCAGCAGCCAAGATGGGACGAGCAATGAGCAGTTCTTC.

Comment on this clonotype: One end of the junction is discordant with germline, which a read error may explain. The chain uses TRBV7-9 and TRBJ1-1; 10 nucleotides line up with TRBD1. Germline CDR1 and CDR2: SEHNR and FQNEAQ (reference sequence). The length of the CDR3 is 15 residues. The CDR3 sequence is CASSATGGVGTVAFF. CDR3 bases: TGTGCCAGCAGCGCGACAGGGGGCGTCGGCACTGTAGCTTTCTTT.